This TCR beta chain stems from a study of OX40 agonist ivuxolimab in advanced cancers. The V and J ends lost 3 bases and 5 bases respectively, with 10 bases between them. CDR1 is MDHEN, CDR2 SYDVKM, per germline. The CDR3 is made up of 13 amino acids. Assay used: immunoSEQ multiplex PCR; TCRdb lists only in-frame clones, some missing. The table includes tens of thousands of clones, over 80% detected once. Here the sequenced sample was CD4+ or CD8+ T cells sorted from blood, taken in a trial of the OX40 agonist ivuxolimab. The V call is TRBV28, the J call TRBJ1-1; D is possibly TRBD1 (5 bases). The clonotype originates from an adult with an advanced solid tumor such as melanoma, head and neck, liver or kidney cancer. CDR3 sequence reads: CASSLPGATEAFF. In nucleotides, the CDR3 is TGTGCCAGCAGTTTGCCTGGGGCGACTGAAGCTTTCTTT.